A selection of T cell receptor beta chains follows, all from one sample in a study of T cell responses to AZD1222 COVID-19 vaccine. Assay used: immunoSEQ multiplex PCR; TCRdb lists only in-frame clones, some missing. The data show some 49,000 clones, 85% to 90% seen once. The sample here was peripheral blood, taken 28 days after the second AZD1222 dose. The receptors derive from an adult who received the AZD1222 COVID-19 vaccine. CDR3s include the opening cysteine and the closing phenylalanine or tryptophan. Fields, in order: D gene, V gene, J gene, CDR3 DNA, CDR3 protein. The D gene is left open where the match is weak.

-	TRBV4-1	TRBJ2-7	TGCGCCAGCAGCCAAGAGGTTTATCCGGGGAGCTACGAGCAGTACTTC	CASSQEVYPGSYEQYF
TRBD1	TRBV5-5	TRBJ2-7	TGTGCCAGCAGCCTAGGACAGGGTCGGTCGCGGCAGTACTTC	CASSLGQGRSRQYF
-	TRBV7-2	TRBJ2-7	TGTGCCAGCAGCCCACGACGTGCAGGGCCCGGGTCCTACGAGCAGTACTTC	CASSPRRAGPGSYEQYF
TRBD1	TRBV2	TRBJ2-7	TGTGCCAGCAGTGTATTAGACAGGGCCTACGAGCAGTACTTC	CASSVLDRAYEQYF
-	TRBV27	TRBJ1-4	TGTGCCAGCAGTTTACATCGCCCCAGGACTGGAGGTGAAAAACTGTTTTTT	CASSLHRPRTGGEKLFF
TRBD1	TRBV28	TRBJ1-3	TGTGCCAGCAGTTTCGGGGACAGGGCTGGAAACACCATATATTTT	CASSFGDRAGNTIYF
-	TRBV2	TRBJ2-7	TGTGCCACCCGTGGGACGGGGACCATTGGGCAGTACTTC	CATRGTGTIGQYF
-	TRBV5-6	TRBJ1-4	TGTGCCAGCAGACAAAACGGGGCAACTAATGAAAAACTGTTTTTT	CASRQNGATNEKLFF
-	TRBV6-5	TRBJ1-5	TGTGCCAGCAGGGACAGCCACAATCAGCCCCAGCATTTT	CASRDSHNQPQHF
-	TRBV18	TRBJ2-3	TGTGCCAGCTCACCTACGGTCGGGGGCACAGATACGCAGTATTTT	CASSPTVGGTDTQYF
-	TRBV10-2	TRBJ1-2	TGCGCCAGCAGTGGTACACTTGGGAACTATGGCTACACCTTC	CASSGTLGNYGYTF
TRBD1	TRBV3-1/TRBV3-2	TRBJ1-5	TGTGCCAGCAGCCAAGGGGACAGTAGCAATCAGCCCCAGCATTTT	CASSQGDSSNQPQHF
-	TRBV9	TRBJ1-4	TGTGCCAGCAGCGTAGGTGGGGTGGATGAAAAACTGTTTTTT	CASSVGGVDEKLFF
-	TRBV7-2	TRBJ2-7	TGTGCCAGCAGCTTATCTCCCTCCCTCATCGAGCAGTACTTC	CASSLSPSLIEQYF
-	TRBV6-2/TRBV6-3	TRBJ2-3	TGTGCCAGCAGCCCCGGGACTCCCGCTGAGTATTTT	CASSPGTPAEYF
TRBD2	TRBV11-2	TRBJ2-3	TGTGCCAGCAGCCGGACCGGGACTAGCAAGGGGGATACGCAGTATTTT	CASSRTGTSKGDTQYF